A single sample gave rise to the 25 T cell receptor beta chains below, sequenced in a study of shared clonotypes between healthy human individuals. Measured with immunoSEQ multiplex PCR; TCRdb has only the in-frame clones, and not every one. The data hold about 1 million clones, with about three quarters observed a single time. The material sequenced was memory CD4+ T cells sorted from blood. The sample's subset: CD45RA-negative fraction. The source of these receptors is a man younger than 35 in good health.

The V and J genes are TRBV4-3 and TRBJ2-7, with 8 bases matching TRBD1. Germline CDR1 and CDR2: LGHNA and YSLEER. This CDR3 is built from 14 residues. V lost 1 base, J lost 4 bases, and 3 bases stayed unmatched. This chain's CDR3 is CASSQGTGLYEQYF. In DNA, the CDR3 is TGCGCCAGCAGCCAAGGGACAGGGCTTTACGAGCAGTACTTC.

The gene calls are TRBV6-1 and TRBJ1-4; perhaps TRBD1 as D (6 bases). The CDR3 totals 17 residues. Germline loops: CDR1 MNHNS, CDR2 SASEGT. Trimming stripped 0 bases from V and 2 bases from J, with 13 bases between. CDR3 nucleotide sequence: TGTGCCAGCAGTGAAGCGCTTCGGGGGGCGACTAATGAAAAACTGTTTTTT. As protein: CASSEALRGATNEKLFF.

This clone came up a few times. The chain is built from TRBV7-2 and TRBJ2-5, with D maybe TRBD2 (5 bases). This CDR3 has 15 amino acids. The V end lost 2 bases, the J end lost 3 bases, and 13 bases lay between the germline ends. Germline assignment: CDR1 SGHTA and CDR2 FQGNSA. The CDR3 reads CASSLTGKEEETQYF. The CDR3 nucleotides read TGTGCCAGCAGCTTAACGGGGAAGGAGGAAGAGACCCAGTACTTC.

This clone appeared once. Other DNA sequences in this specimen translate into the identical CDR3. This chain links TRBV7-2 with TRBJ1-2; the match to TRBD1 covers 8 bases. The V gene's germline CDR1 is SGHTA and CDR2 FQGNSA. Trimming took 5 bases from V and 5 from J; bases not matched to a gene: 4. CDR3 size: 13 residues. In nucleotides, the CDR3 is TGTGCCAGCAGCCCTGGACAGGGTTATGGCTACACCTTC. Its protein is CASSPGQGYGYTF.

This clone has more than one count but fewer than ten. This chain connects TRBV6-5 to TRBJ2-6, with D unclear. Trimming removed 2 bases from V and 2 bases from J, with 10 bases in between. Germline CDR1 MNHEY, CDR2 SVGAGI. CDR3 size: 16 residues. CDR3 region: CASSYTRRAGANVLTF. The CDR3 DNA reads TGTGCCAGCAGTTACACTCGTCGGGCTGGGGCCAACGTCCTGACTTTC.

The CDR3 region is CASSLGQGEQPQHF. CDR3 DNA: TGTGCCAGCAGCTTAGGACAGGGGGAGCAGCCCCAGCATTTT. This sequence joins TRBV7-9 and TRBJ1-5; 9 bases match TRBD1. Germline CDR1 SEHNR, CDR2 FQNEAQ (reference sequence). V dropped 1 base and J dropped 7; count of bases not matched to a gene: 2. The CDR3 consists of 14 residues.

This rearrangement joins TRBV5-4 to TRBJ2-7; 9 positions match TRBD1. Trimming cost V 9 bases and J 4 bases; bases outside gene matches: 8. The CDR3 covers 13 residues. The germline gives CDR1 SGHNT, CDR2 YYREEE (reference sequence). The CDR3 nucleotides read TGTGCCACCGCAGGCGGGACAGGGTACGAGCAGTACTTC. This codes for CATAGGTGYEQYF. The variable domain in full, with the rest retrieved from reference TRBV5-4 and TRBJ2-7, is ETGVTQSPTHLIKTRGQQVTLRCSSQSGHNTVSWYQQALGQGPQFIFQYYREEENGRGNFPPRFSGLQFPNYSSELNVNALELDDSALYLCATAGGTGYEQYFGPGTRLTVT.

In its sample, this clone was seen many times. CDR3 DNA sequence: TGTGCCAGCAGCTTGCAGTGGGGAGGTAGTTACGAGCAGTACTTC. Protein product: CASSLQWGGSYEQYF. This chain connects TRBV5-4 to TRBJ2-7; D is possibly TRBD2 (6 bases). The germline CDR1 and CDR2 sequences are SGHNT and YYREEE (reference sequence). This CDR3 has 15 amino acids. With 1 base removed from V and 4 bases from J, the gap between germline ends came to 15 bases.

This clone was recorded once. The chain joins TRBV7-2 to TRBJ2-5; D is possibly TRBD2 (7 bases). The CDR3 spans 16 residues. V dropped 5 bases and J dropped 5 bases, with 21 bases sitting between them. CDR1 SGHTA and CDR2 FQGNSA come from the germline V gene. The CDR3 DNA reads TGTGCCAGCAGCCTCGGACTAGGGGGAATCTGGGAGACCCAGTACTTC. Its translation: CASSLGLGGIWETQYF.

The rearrangement uses TRBV19 and TRBJ1-5; D gene ambiguous. V was clipped by 2 bases and J by 2 bases, with 10 bases between them. Germline CDR1 and CDR2: LNHDA and SQIVND (reference sequence). The CDR3 covers 15 residues. The CDR3 spells CASSIRGLGNQPQHF. CDR3 coding DNA: TGTGCCAGTAGTATACGGGGTTTGGGCAATCAGCCCCAGCATTTT.

This clone was seen only a few times. The chain couples TRBV5-1 to TRBJ2-3, with 12 nucleotides matching TRBD2. V lost 8 bases to trimming and J lost 3 bases; unmatched junction nucleotides: 13. Germline V gene data show CDR1 as SGHRS and CDR2 as YFSETQ. The CDR3 extends over 17 amino acids. Here the CDR3 DNA reads TGCGCCAGTTCTAGCGGGAGGGCCCTCGCGGGAACAGATACGCAGTATTTT. As protein: CASSSGRALAGTDTQYF.

In regard to this clone: Other DNA sequences from this sample encode an identical CDR3 as well. The genes are TRBV30 and TRBJ2-7; D ambiguous. Trimming shortened V by 0 bases and J by 4 bases, and 7 bases separated the two germline ends. Germline CDR1 is GTSNPN and CDR2 is SVGIG (reference sequence). CDR3 size: 12 residues. The CDR3 nucleotides read TGTGCCTGGAGTGTACAAGGTTACGAGCAGTACTTC. Residues: CAWSVQGYEQYF.

The sample holds one count of this clone. This rearrangement joins TRBV7-2 to TRBJ1-5; D is undetermined. The CDR3 has 15 residues. Trimming pared 1 base from V and 3 bases from J, leaving 10 bases between. CDR1 is SGHTA and CDR2 is FQGNSA in the germline V gene. CDR3 bases: TGTGCCAGCAGCTTAGAGGATGCGCACAATCAGCCCCAGCATTTT. Encoded protein: CASSLEDAHNQPQHF.

The chain links TRBV4-1 to TRBJ2-1, with D unclear. V was shortened by 0 bases and J by 6 bases, with 12 bases between the two germline ends. The CDR3 length is 15 residues. Germline-derived CDR1 and CDR2 are MGHRA and YSYEKL. The CDR3 protein is CASSQDPSAPNEQFF. The CDR3 DNA sequence: TGCGCCAGCAGCCAAGATCCGTCAGCACCCAATGAGCAGTTCTTC.

This chain links TRBV9 with TRBJ1-2; TRBD1 agrees at 10 bases. CDR3 length: 15 amino acids. Per germline, CDR1 SGDLS and CDR2 YYNGEE. V trimming: 4 bases; J trimming: 4 bases; junction bases outside the gene matches: 7. Here the CDR3 reads CASSPRTGGSYGYTF. In nucleotides, the CDR3 is TGTGCCAGCAGCCCACGGACAGGGGGAAGCTATGGCTACACCTTC. Drawing the rest from reference TRBV9 and TRBJ1-2, the complete variable domain is DSGVTQTPKHLITATGQRVTLRCSPRSGDLSVYWYQQSLDQGLQFLIQYYNGEERAKGNILERFSAQQFPDLHSELNLSSLELGDSALYFCASSPRTGGSYGYTFGSGTRLTVV.

The genes are TRBV7-9 and TRBJ2-7; the D gene could be TRBD1 or TRBD2 (5 bases each). CDR1 and CDR2 from the germline V gene are SEHNR and FQNEAQ (reference sequence). The CDR3 contains 15 residues. V lost 1 base and J 6 bases, leaving 16 bases between the germline ends. The CDR3 sequence is CASSLEFPGTAEQYF. For the CDR3, the DNA is TGTGCCAGCAGCTTAGAATTTCCAGGGACCGCCGAGCAGTACTTC.

The chain is built from TRBV5-1 and TRBJ2-1; 14 nucleotides align to TRBD2. Trimming removed 0 bases from V and 13 bases from J; junction bases left unmatched: 3. Germline V lookup: CDR1 SGHRS, CDR2 YFSETQ. The CDR3 totals 14 residues. The CDR3 coding sequence is TGCGCCAGCAGCTTGGAGGGACTAGCGGGGGATCAGTTCTTC. It is translated as CASSLEGLAGDQFF.

This clone came up a few times. The chain links TRBV28 to TRBJ1-1; D remains unclear. Trimming removed 2 bases at V and 0 bases at J, with 7 bases between. Germline-derived CDR1 and CDR2 are MDHEN and SYDVKM. The CDR3 extends over 14 amino acids. The CDR3 bases are TGTGCCAGCAGTTTAAACAGAATGAACACTGAAGCTTTCTTT. It specifies CASSLNRMNTEAFF.

This chain joins TRBV6-1 and TRBJ2-7; perhaps TRBD1 as D (6 bases). Germline V lookup: CDR1 MNHNS, CDR2 SASEGT. V was trimmed by 7 bases and J by 3 bases, leaving 10 bases between them. The CDR3 has 12 amino acids. The CDR3 is CASMGQIYEQYF. CDR3 sequence (DNA): TGTGCCAGCATGGGACAAATCTACGAGCAGTACTTC.

The sample holds one count of this clone. This rearrangement joins TRBV7-8 to TRBJ1-6, with 9 nucleotides matching TRBD1. The V segment lost 1 base and the J segment 8 bases; nucleotides outside the gene matches: 9. Germline lookup yields CDR1 SGHVS and CDR2 FQNEAQ. This CDR3 spans 17 amino acids. The CDR3 DNA reads TGTGCCAGCAGCTTAGGGGACAGGGTCACGCTGCATTCACCCCTCCACTTT. Translation: CASSLGDRVTLHSPLHF.

The J gene is TRBJ1-1, the V gene TRBV6-6; the D is unclear. Germline V CDR1 and CDR2: MNHNY, SVGAGI (reference sequence). Deletions cut 5 bases from V and 3 bases from J, with 13 bases between. This CDR3 contains 14 residues. The CDR3 DNA sequence: TGTGCCAGCAGTGATCGTGGGGAGTACACTGAAGCTTTCTTT. Protein sequence: CASSDRGEYTEAFF.

Of note for this clone: It differs at one base from a far larger clone, so likely a read error. The rearrangement links TRBV1 to TRBJ2-3; no check of the table's D call, TRBD2, against the DNA was made. TRBV1 counts as a pseudogene. The CDR3 length is 18 residues. In DNA form, the CDR3 reads TGCACCAGCAGCCAAGATTCAGCTGCGACTAGCCCCGCAGATACGCAGTATTTT. Its protein is CTSSQDSAATSPADTQYF.

The chain carries TRBV6-5 and TRBJ1-2; D remains unclear. Germline V gene lookup returns CDR1 MNHEY and CDR2 SVGAGI. The germline V and J ends were trimmed by 0 bases and 2 bases, with 13 bases remaining between them. This CDR3 has 16 residues. CDR3 DNA sequence: TGTGCCAGCAGTTACTCGAGTTTTAGTGGGAACTATGGCTACACCTTC. Translated, it gives CASSYSSFSGNYGYTF.

In DNA form, the CDR3 reads TGTGCCAGCAGCTCACGACAGGGAATCACAGATACGCAGTATTTT. This gives the protein CASSSRQGITDTQYF. J is TRBJ2-3 and V is TRBV5-5, with 7 bases matching TRBD1. Germline values: CDR1 SGHKS, CDR2 YYEKEE (reference sequence). J lost 2 bases, V lost 3 bases, and 6 bases had no gene match. The CDR3 runs 15 residues.

This clone turned up a few times. J is TRBJ2-7 and V is TRBV2, with 8 positions matching TRBD1. V shed 6 bases and J 5 bases; nucleotides not matched to a gene: 12. This CDR3 contains 15 residues. CDR1 is SNHLY and CDR2 is FYNNEI in the germline V gene. CDR3 sequence (DNA): TGTGCCAGCAGCTTCGTGGGGCAGGGGGCCGACGAGCAGTACTTC. Residues: CASSFVGQGADEQYF.